This TCR beta chain stems from a study of OX40 agonist ivuxolimab in advanced cancers. Study information: Prior therapy, whether anti-PD-1, anti-PD-L1 or anti-CTLA-4, was allowed, and less than 45% had some.

Drawing of blood for sampling happened at baseline, at cycle 4 day 1, and at cycle 7 day 1. Data came from immunoSEQ multiplex PCR; TCRdb stores just in-frame clones and leaves some out. The data hold some 60,000 clones, with 87% observed a single time. The germline V gene has CDR1 KGHSH and CDR2 LQKENI. V lost 6 bases, J lost 7 bases, and 4 bases stayed unmatched. The CDR3 consists of 12 residues. The chain employs TRBV18 and TRBJ2-3, with 7 positions matching TRBD1. Source: CD4+ or CD8+ T cells sorted from blood, taken in a trial of the OX40 agonist ivuxolimab. This receptor was obtained from an adult with an advanced solid tumor such as melanoma, head and neck, liver or kidney cancer. CDR3 DNA sequence: TGTGCCAGCTCCCCGGGACAGAATACGCAGTATTTT. This translates into CASSPGQNTQYF.